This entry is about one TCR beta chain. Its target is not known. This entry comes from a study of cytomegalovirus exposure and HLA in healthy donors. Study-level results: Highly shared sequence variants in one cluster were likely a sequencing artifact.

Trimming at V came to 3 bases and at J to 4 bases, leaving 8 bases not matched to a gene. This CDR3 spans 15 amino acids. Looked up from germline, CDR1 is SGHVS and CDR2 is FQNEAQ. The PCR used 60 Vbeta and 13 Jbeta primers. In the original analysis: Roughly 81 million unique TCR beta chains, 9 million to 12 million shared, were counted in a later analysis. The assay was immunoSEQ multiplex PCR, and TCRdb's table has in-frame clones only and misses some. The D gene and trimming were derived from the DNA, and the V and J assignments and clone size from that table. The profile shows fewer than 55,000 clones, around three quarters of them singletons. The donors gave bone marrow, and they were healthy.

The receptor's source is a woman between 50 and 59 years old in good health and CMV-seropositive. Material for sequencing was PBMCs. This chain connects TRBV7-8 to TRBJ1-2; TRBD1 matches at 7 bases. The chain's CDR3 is CASSFFPGQTYGYTF. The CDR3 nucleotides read TGTGCCAGCAGCTTCTTTCCGGGACAGACCTATGGCTACACCTTC.